The 7 T cell receptor beta chains below all came from one sample that was sequenced in a study of T cell repertoires in cytomegalovirus infection. One entry per CDR3 protein results from TCRdb running MiXCR on the reads. The data contain 550,000 to 700,000 distinct CDR3 sequences, approximately 40% of them singletons. Antigen specificity for these receptors is unknown. The specimen comprised cultured PBMCs, sampled from culture after CMV antigen stimulation. These receptors were collected from a human donor in good health (CMV status not recorded). Some clones in this sample may be carry-over from other donors' samples.

This clonotype was counted a few times. The chain has TRBV27 and TRBJ2-2; D gene uncertain. The CDR3 contains 15 residues. Germline V CDR1 and CDR2: MNHEY, SMNVEV (reference sequence). Trimming removed 10 bases from V and 4 bases from J, with 19 bases in between. The CDR3 nucleotides are TGTGCCACTCCCATCGAGGTAACCTTCACCGGGGAGCTGTTTTTT. This encodes CATPIEVTFTGELFF.

The chain employs TRBV15 and TRBJ1-3; D is unclear. CDR3 size: 15 residues. The V end lost 6 bases, the J end lost 0 bases, and 12 bases lay between the germline ends. Germline CDR1 reads LNHNV; CDR2 reads YYDKDF (reference sequence). CDR3 amino acids: CATRGPRSSGNTIYF. In nucleotides, the CDR3 is TGTGCCACCAGGGGCCCCCGGAGCTCTGGAAACACCATATATTTT.

This clonotype has a handful of counts. This chain joins TRBV10-3 and TRBJ2-3, with 8 nucleotides matching TRBD2. V lost 8 bases, J lost 2 bases, and 9 bases stayed unmatched. CDR3 length: 15 amino acids. Germline values: CDR1 ENHRY, CDR2 SYGVKD. As DNA, the CDR3 is TGTGCCATCTGCGAGGCAGCGGGAGCCACAGATACGCAGTATTTT. Protein: CAICEAAGATDTQYF.

This sequence joins TRBV20-1 and TRBJ2-2; tentatively, D is TRBD2 (5 bases). V gave up 6 bases and J gave up 4 bases, with 18 bases separating them. The CDR3 is made up of 15 amino acids. The germline gives CDR1 DFQATT, CDR2 SNEGSKA (reference sequence). CDR3 sequence reads: CSAVSGTRGTGELFF. In DNA, the CDR3 is TGCAGTGCAGTATCGGGAACCCGCGGCACCGGGGAGCTGTTTTTT.

This clonotype was counted only a few times. The gene calls are TRBV20-1 and TRBJ1-5; D may be TRBD1 (5 bases). The CDR3 consists of 12 residues. CDR1 is DFQATT and CDR2 is SNEGSKA in the germline V gene (reference sequence). With 1 base removed from V and 5 bases from J, the gap between germline ends came to 6 bases. CDR3 DNA: TGCAGTGCTAGAGGGGGGGATCAGCCCCAGCATTTT. Translated, it gives CSARGGDQPQHF.

V and J are TRBV2 and TRBJ2-1; D remains ambiguous. V lost 3 bases to trimming and J lost 0 bases, with 9 bases between them. Germline V lookup: CDR1 SNHLY, CDR2 FYNNEI. The CDR3 loop spans 15 amino acids. The CDR3 protein is CASSDFRSSYNEQFF. In nucleotides, the CDR3 is TGTGCCAGCAGTGATTTCCGAAGCTCCTACAATGAGCAGTTCTTC.

This chain joins TRBV7-6 and TRBJ2-4, with 7 bases matching TRBD1. J lost 1 base, V lost 5 bases, and 5 bases had no gene match. Germline values: CDR1 SGHVS, CDR2 FNYEAQ. The length of the CDR3 is 15 residues. CDR3: CASSPIQGAKNIQYF. For the CDR3, the DNA is TGTGCCAGCAGCCCGATACAGGGGGCCAAAAACATTCAGTACTTC.